A single sample is the source of the 26 T cell receptor beta chains below, sequenced in a study of OX40 agonist ivuxolimab in advanced cancers. The repertoire was sequenced with immunoSEQ multiplex PCR; TCRdb's copy has only in-frame clones and lacks some. The sample shows about 54,000 clones, about four fifths of them seen only once. Sample: CD4+ or CD8+ T cells sorted from blood, taken in a trial of the OX40 agonist ivuxolimab. The receptors were sampled from an adult with an advanced solid tumor such as melanoma, head and neck, liver or kidney cancer.

The rearrangement joins TRBV6-6 to TRBJ1-5, with 10 bases aligning to TRBD1. From germline, CDR1 is MNHNY and CDR2 SVGAGI (reference sequence). The CDR3 extends over 16 amino acids. Unmatched junction bases numbered 1, after V lost 2 bases and J lost 0 bases. This CDR3 is CASSYGTGVSNQPQHF. CDR3 DNA: TGTGCCAGCAGTTACGGGACAGGGGTTAGCAATCAGCCCCAGCATTTT.

The V call is TRBV11-2, the J call TRBJ2-5, with D possibly called TRBD1 or TRBD2 (5 bases each). The CDR3 length is 16 residues. In germline, CDR1 is SGHAT, CDR2 FQNNGV. Trimming took off 5 bases at V and 1 base at J, with 17 bases between the two ends. The CDR3 DNA sequence: TGTGCCAGCAGCCGACTAAGGGGCCCTTTCCAAGAGACCCAGTACTTC. Translating gives CASSRLRGPFQETQYF. Filled out from reference TRBV11-2 and TRBJ2-5, the complete variable domain reads EAGVAQSPRYKIIEKRQSVAFWCNPISGHATLYWYQQILGQGPKLLIQFQNNGVVDDSQLPKDRFSAERLKGVDSTLKIQPAKLEDSAVYLCASSRLRGPFQETQYFGPGTRLLVL.

The chain carries TRBV28 and TRBJ2-2; no definite D call. In germline, CDR1 is MDHEN, CDR2 SYDVKM. The CDR3 totals 11 residues. V gave up 5 bases and J gave up 6 bases, with 4 bases separating them. The CDR3 loop is CASSRSGELFF. CDR3 in DNA: TGTGCCAGCAGTAGGTCCGGGGAGCTGTTTTTT.

The chain recombines TRBV5-1 with TRBJ1-1; tentative D call: TRBD1 (6 bases). The CDR3 runs 13 residues. CDR1 is SGHRS, CDR2 YFSETQ, per germline. Trimming took off 1 base at V and 3 bases at J, with 7 bases between the two ends. The DNA for the CDR3 is TGCGCCAGCAGCTTGCGACAGGACACTGAAGCTTTCTTT. Its protein product is CASSLRQDTEAFF.

The genes are TRBV2 and TRBJ2-1; 13 bases are shared with TRBD2. V trimming: 5 bases; J trimming: 9 bases; junction bases outside the gene matches: 7. Germline CDR1 reads SNHLY; CDR2 reads FYNNEI. CDR3 length equals 15 residues. CDR3 sequence: CASSWGTSGTGEQFF. In nucleotides, the CDR3 is TGTGCCAGCAGTTGGGGGACTAGCGGGACTGGTGAGCAGTTCTTC.

The V gene is TRBV15, the J gene TRBJ2-2; TRBD1 matches at 10 bases. V lost 2 bases, J lost 0 bases, and 6 bases stayed unmatched. Germline V gene lookup returns CDR1 LNHNV and CDR2 YYDKDF (reference sequence). The CDR3 is 18 residues long. For the CDR3, the DNA is TGTGCCACCAGCAGACTGACAGGGGGCTCGGCGAACACCGGGGAGCTGTTTTTT. It encodes CATSRLTGGSANTGELFF.

This sequence joins TRBV19 and TRBJ2-5; 8 bases fit TRBD1. Germline CDR1 LNHDA, CDR2 SQIVND (reference sequence). With V trimmed by 4 bases and J by 7 bases, 5 bases remained unmatched. The length of the CDR3 is 13 residues. This CDR3 is CASSTGQGGTQYF. DNA of the CDR3: TGTGCCAGTAGTACCGGACAGGGAGGGACCCAGTACTTC.

The chain recombines TRBV28 with TRBJ2-3, with 10 positions matching TRBD1. Germline V CDR1 and CDR2: MDHEN, SYDVKM. J lost 6 bases, V lost 6 bases, and 3 bases had no gene match. The CDR3 runs 13 residues. The CDR3 coding sequence is TGTGCCAGCAGGACAGGGGGCATGGATACGCAGTATTTT. Encoded protein: CASRTGGMDTQYF.

V is TRBV28 and J is TRBJ1-1; D is unresolved. The CDR3 length is 16 residues. Trimming pared 3 bases from V and 1 base from J, leaving 15 bases between. Germline V gene data show CDR1 as MDHEN and CDR2 as SYDVKM. The CDR3 sequence: CASSFRWVGRNTEAFF. CDR3 sequence (DNA): TGTGCCAGCAGTTTTCGATGGGTAGGGAGGAACACTGAAGCTTTCTTT. Combining the CDR3 with reference TRBV28 and TRBJ1-1 gives the whole variable domain DVKVTQSSRYLVKRTGEKVFLECVQDMDHENMFWYRQDPGLGLRLIYFSYDVKMKEKGDIPEGYSVSREKKERFSLILESASTNQTSMYLCASSFRWVGRNTEAFFGQGTRLTVV.

V gene TRBV18 combines with J gene TRBJ2-7, with TRBD2 matching over 7 bases. CDR1 is KGHSH, CDR2 LQKENI, per germline. V dropped 4 bases and J dropped 5; count of bases not matched to a gene: 8. The CDR3 is made up of 14 amino acids. The CDR3 sequence is CASSQGGGADEQYF. CDR3 bases: TGTGCCAGCTCACAAGGCGGGGGAGCGGACGAGCAGTACTTC.

The chain links TRBV5-1 to TRBJ2-5, with 11 bases lining up with TRBD2. The junction had 8 bases not matched to a gene; V was cut back by 4 bases and J by 3 bases. The germline gives CDR1 SGHRS, CDR2 YFSETQ. The CDR3 runs to 16 residues. The CDR3 DNA is TGCGCCAGCAGCAGGGAAGAACTAGCGGGAGAAGAGACCCAGTACTTC. This codes for CASSREELAGEETQYF.

In its sample, this clone was seen once. This chain joins TRBV7-2 and TRBJ1-5; possible D gene TRBD1, 6 bases. Between the trimmed V and J ends, which lost 3 bases and 0 bases, there was a span of 9 bases. The CDR3 loop spans 15 amino acids. The germline gives CDR1 SGHTA, CDR2 FQGNSA. DNA of the CDR3: TGTGCCAGCAGCTTCAGGGGCTATAGCAATCAGCCCCAGCATTTT. This gives the protein CASSFRGYSNQPQHF.

The rearrangement uses TRBV6-6 and TRBJ2-1, with 8 bases that match TRBD1. The CDR3 has 14 amino acids. Trimming took 2 bases from V and 7 from J; bases not matched to a gene: 4. From germline, CDR1 is MNHNY and CDR2 SVGAGI (reference sequence). The CDR3 sequence is CASSYATGDNEQFF. For the CDR3, the DNA is TGTGCCAGCAGTTACGCGACAGGGGATAATGAGCAGTTCTTC.

This clone came up a few times. The chain employs TRBV6-1 and TRBJ2-3; tentatively, D is TRBD1 or TRBD2 (5 bases each). This CDR3 is 13 amino acids long. CDR1 MNHNS and CDR2 SASEGT come from the germline V gene. V was shortened by 8 bases and J by 6 bases, with 15 bases between the two germline ends. CDR3 nucleotide sequence: TGTGCCAGCCTTGAAGGGGACCGGGATACGCAGTATTTT. Amino acid sequence: CASLEGDRDTQYF.

The chain joins TRBV5-4 to TRBJ1-1, with 8 bases lining up with TRBD1. CDR1 is SGHNT and CDR2 is YYREEE in the germline V gene (reference sequence). The CDR3 is made up of 18 amino acids. Trimming at V came to 4 bases and at J to 0 bases, leaving 14 bases not matched to a gene. CDR3 DNA: TGTGCCAGCAGCGGCGGTTGGACAGGGCGAGATGTGAACACTGAAGCTTTCTTT. Translation: CASSGGWTGRDVNTEAFF.

The rearrangement links TRBV5-1 to TRBJ2-7; D gene ambiguous. CDR3 length equals 14 residues. Between the trimmed V and J ends, which lost 9 bases and 0 bases, there was a span of 16 bases. Germline V gives CDR1 SGHRS, CDR2 YFSETQ. CDR3: CATKRQESSYEQYF. CDR3 sequence (DNA): TGCGCCACCAAAAGGCAGGAGAGCTCCTACGAGCAGTACTTC.

The J gene is TRBJ1-5, the V gene TRBV28; 9 bases line up with TRBD1. The V segment lost 3 bases and the J segment 0 bases; nucleotides outside the gene matches: 6. CDR1 is MDHEN and CDR2 is SYDVKM in the germline V gene. This CDR3 spans 17 amino acids. CDR3 region: CASSLAGQGGSNQPQHF. The CDR3 DNA follows: TGTGCCAGCAGTTTGGCGGGACAGGGCGGTAGCAATCAGCCCCAGCATTTT. The whole variable domain, filled in from reference TRBV28 and TRBJ1-5, reads DVKVTQSSRYLVKRTGEKVFLECVQDMDHENMFWYRQDPGLGLRLIYFSYDVKMKEKGDIPEGYSVSREKKERFSLILESASTNQTSMYLCASSLAGQGGSNQPQHFGDGTRLSIL.

This clone was counted between two and nine times. V is TRBV7-9 and J is TRBJ2-7; possibly TRBD1 or TRBD2 for D (5 bases each). Germline CDR1 reads SEHNR; CDR2 reads FQNEAQ (reference sequence). The germline V and J ends were trimmed by 6 bases and 4 bases, with 13 bases remaining between them. This CDR3 contains 13 residues. The CDR3 nucleotides read TGTGCCAGCAGTTTCGGGGACGGTTACGAGCAGTACTTC. Translation: CASSFGDGYEQYF.

CDR3 residues: CASSQDSGSGYQETQYF. The DNA of the CDR3 is TGTGCCAGCAGCCAAGATTCCGGTAGCGGGTACCAAGAGACCCAGTACTTC. This rearrangement joins TRBV14 to TRBJ2-5; 7 positions match TRBD2. V trimming: 0 bases; J trimming: 0 bases; junction bases outside the gene matches: 7. Germline CDR1 reads SGHDN; CDR2 reads FVKESK. This CDR3 contains 17 residues.

The chain links TRBV5-1 to TRBJ2-7; possibly TRBD1 for D (6 bases). V lost 2 bases and J lost 1, with 16 bases in between. Per germline, CDR1 SGHRS and CDR2 YFSETQ. The CDR3 totals 16 residues. The CDR3 reads CASSFSPPGDSYEQYF. In nucleotides, the CDR3 is TGCGCCAGCAGCTTCTCTCCGCCAGGGGATTCCTACGAGCAGTACTTC.

In DNA form, the CDR3 reads TGTGCCAGCAGACTAGCGGGCACCGGGGAGCTGTTTTTT. It codes for CASRLAGTGELFF. The V and J genes are TRBV28 and TRBJ2-2; 9 nucleotides agree with TRBD2. The CDR3 contains 13 residues. After removal of 6 bases from V and 4 bases from J, the junction contained 0 bases not matched to a gene. CDR1 and CDR2 from the germline V gene are MDHEN and SYDVKM.

This sequence joins TRBV19 and TRBJ2-7, with D unclear. Trimming cost V 3 bases and J 5 bases, with 8 bases left between them. The CDR3 spans 12 residues. Germline lookup yields CDR1 LNHDA and CDR2 SQIVND (reference sequence). This CDR3 reads CASSMGFHEQYF. DNA for the CDR3: TGTGCCAGTAGTATGGGGTTCCACGAGCAGTACTTC.

The rearrangement joins TRBV19 to TRBJ2-5; a weak D match, TRBD2 (5 bases). Near its end, the DNA agrees better with TRBJ2-7, so the J call may be wrong. The CDR3 totals 15 residues. The germline V gene has CDR1 LNHDA and CDR2 SQIVND (reference sequence). CDR3 sequence reads: CASSISGLGVYEQYF. The CDR3 DNA sequence: TGTGCCAGTAGTATAAGCGGCCTGGGAGTCTACGAGCAGTACTTC.

The chain employs TRBV5-6 and TRBJ2-7; 9 bases match TRBD1. The CDR3 has 15 amino acids. Germline assignment: CDR1 SGHDT and CDR2 YYEEEE. V gave up 0 bases and J gave up 5 bases; unmatched junction bases: 6. CDR3 bases: TGTGCCAGCAGCTTGGCCGGGACAGGGATCCACGAGCAGTACTTC. Translated, it gives CASSLAGTGIHEQYF.

This rearrangement joins TRBV10-2 to TRBJ2-5; TRBD1 agrees at 10 bases. CDR1 WSHSY and CDR2 SAAADI come from the germline V gene. The CDR3 has 17 amino acids. J lost 5 bases, V lost 6 bases, and 15 bases had no gene match. CDR3 loop: CASRDLRGQGYGETQYF. CDR3 in DNA: TGCGCCAGCAGAGACCTGAGGGGACAGGGGTACGGGGAGACCCAGTACTTC.

The gene calls are TRBV5-1 and TRBJ1-2, with 11 bases lining up with TRBD1. The CDR3 is made up of 14 amino acids. V lost 5 bases and J lost 4; bases outside the gene matches: 4. Germline V lookup: CDR1 SGHRS, CDR2 YFSETQ. CDR3 amino acids: CASRAGTGGYGYTF. In nucleotides, the CDR3 is TGCGCCAGCAGAGCCGGGACAGGGGGCTATGGCTACACCTTC.